This T cell receptor beta chain was recovered during a study of CDR3 diversity in severe acne. TCRdb redid the calling of the PCR reads with MiXCR, one entry per CDR3 protein. The table lists over 85,000 distinct CDR3 sequences, 51% of them singletons. This CDR3 is built from 15 residues. V lost 0 bases to trimming and J lost 13 bases, with 22 bases between them. CDR1 SGDLS and CDR2 YYNGEE come from the germline V gene. This clonotype was recorded at least ten times. The sample was blood. V gene TRBV9 combines with J gene TRBJ1-2, with D uncertain. The TCR comes from a male donor with acne. Written as DNA, the CDR3 is TGTGCCAGCAGCGTAGCTACTTCGCGGAGGAGGGTTGTCACCTTC. Residues: CASSVATSRRRVVTF.